One sample yielded the 13 T cell receptor beta chains listed below, sequenced in a study of blood T cell repertoires in COVID-19 (dated by TCRdb to the early 2020s). Library generation was performed with the immunoSEQ multiplex PCR assay. The table was pulled from immuneACCESS by TCRdb, which kept in-frame rearrangements only. Such tables lose some clones; where checked, under half of the loss comes from unresolved V genes, and the rest has no known cause. A total of 200,000 or so clones appear in this sample, 88% of them only once. Of the sample, approximately 1.8% is held by the ten largest clones. The sequencing input was peripheral blood. These receptors were taken from a man in his sixties or seventies with acute or convalescent COVID-19.

The chain joins TRBV20-1 to TRBJ2-4; the match to TRBD1 covers 7 bases. The CDR3 has 15 amino acids. The ends lost 3 bases at V and 2 bases at J; junction bases unmatched: 7. In germline, CDR1 is DFQATT, CDR2 SNEGSKA (reference sequence). CDR3 residues: CSASWQGVPKNIQYF. CDR3 nucleotide sequence: TGCAGTGCTAGTTGGCAGGGGGTCCCCAAAAACATTCAGTACTTC.

The chain links TRBV5-6 to TRBJ1-4; D unclear. Trimming took off 4 bases at V and 7 bases at J, with 17 bases between the two ends. Germline V gene data show CDR1 as SGHDT and CDR2 as YYEEEE. There are 15 residues in the CDR3. CDR3 DNA: TGTGCCAGCAGCCCCCGAGGTAAAGGGAGTGAAAAACTGTTTTTT. Protein sequence: CASSPRGKGSEKLFF.

V gene TRBV18 combines with J gene TRBJ1-4; TRBD1 matches 9 bases. CDR1 is KGHSH and CDR2 is LQKENI in the germline V gene. The CDR3 runs to 15 residues. After removal of 4 bases from V and 8 bases from J, the junction contained 8 bases not matched to a gene. The CDR3 DNA follows: TGTGCCAGCTCACGACACCGGGACAGGGAGGAAAAACTGTTTTTT. Translated, it gives CASSRHRDREEKLFF.

The chain joins TRBV3-1 (or the pseudogene TRBV3-2) to TRBJ2-4, with D possibly TRBD2 on 6 matching bases. The CDR3 runs to 16 residues. V dropped 4 bases and J dropped 0 bases, with 13 bases sitting between them. Germline V lookup: CDR1 LGHDT, CDR2 YNNKEL (reference sequence). The CDR3 bases are TGTGCCAGCAGCCCCTATCCGGGACTAGCCAAAAACATTCAGTACTTC. Encoded protein: CASSPYPGLAKNIQYF.

The chain joins TRBV7-2 to TRBJ2-3, with D unresolved. The CDR3 is made up of 15 amino acids. V dropped 0 bases and J dropped 5 bases, with 12 bases sitting between them. The germline CDR1 and CDR2 sequences are SGHTA and FQGNSA. The DNA of the CDR3 is TGTGCCAGCAGCTTAGCGGAGCCCTCCGGAGATACGCAGTATTTT. Amino acids: CASSLAEPSGDTQYF.

This clone came up once. The chain uses TRBV18 and TRBJ1-4; 7 bases fit TRBD1. Trimming took 4 bases from V and 4 from J; bases not matched to a gene: 3. The CDR3 length is 14 residues. Looked up from germline, CDR1 is KGHSH and CDR2 is LQKENI. CDR3: CASSLGTVNEKLFF. CDR3 bases: TGTGCCAGCTCACTCGGGACAGTTAATGAAAAACTGTTTTTT.

The chain carries TRBV5-4 and TRBJ1-1, with D tentatively TRBD1 (5 bases). This CDR3 has 14 amino acids. Looked up from germline, CDR1 is SGHNT and CDR2 is YYREEE (reference sequence). Trimming removed 0 bases at V and 4 bases at J, with 10 bases between. In DNA form, the CDR3 reads TGTGCCAGCAGCTTGGTTACGGGGGGCACTGAAGCTTTCTTT. Translated: CASSLVTGGTEAFF.

This clone was seen only once. The J gene is TRBJ1-5, the V gene TRBV5-1; 7 nucleotides match TRBD1. The germline V gene encodes CDR1 SGHRS and CDR2 YFSETQ. With V trimmed by 3 bases and J by 5 bases, 5 bases remained unmatched. The CDR3 totals 14 residues. In DNA, the CDR3 is TGCGCCAGCAGCTCGACAGGGCCTCATCAGCCCCAGCATTTT. This translates into CASSSTGPHQPQHF.

The V and J genes are TRBV10-2 and TRBJ1-5, with D maybe TRBD1 (6 bases). Trimming cost V 2 bases and J 5 bases, with 10 bases left between them. This CDR3 comprises 14 residues. Per germline, CDR1 WSHSY and CDR2 SAAADI. DNA for the CDR3: TGCGCCAGCAGTGAGGTGGCAGGGGATCAGCCCCAGCATTTT. Translated, it gives CASSEVAGDQPQHF.

The chain uses TRBV24-1 and TRBJ2-5; 7 positions match TRBD1. V lost 4 bases to trimming and J lost 1 base; unmatched junction nucleotides: 5. CDR1 and CDR2 (germline): KGHDR, SFDVKD. This CDR3 is built from 15 residues. CDR3 sequence (DNA): TGTGCCACCAGTGACGGTGGGACAGCCCAAGAGACCCAGTACTTC. It yields the protein CATSDGGTAQETQYF.

The genes are TRBV19 and TRBJ2-7; TRBD2 matches 8 bases. The CDR3 length is 15 residues. Germline CDR1 reads LNHDA; CDR2 reads SQIVND (reference sequence). V gave up 6 bases and J gave up 0 bases; unmatched junction bases: 7. The CDR3 sequence is CASRRSGSDSYEQYF. CDR3 DNA sequence: TGTGCCAGTAGACGGAGCGGGAGTGACTCCTACGAGCAGTACTTC.

The chain is built from TRBV3-1 (or the pseudogene TRBV3-2) and TRBJ2-1, with D perhaps matching TRBD1 (6 bases). The V gene lost 0 bases and the J gene lost 0 bases, with 12 bases spanning the gap. The CDR3 loop spans 17 amino acids. CDR1 LGHDT and CDR2 YNNKEL come from the germline V gene (reference sequence). CDR3 sequence (DNA): TGTGCCAGCAGCCAAGATCTTGCCAGGGGCTCCTACAATGAGCAGTTCTTC. It yields the protein CASSQDLARGSYNEQFF.

The chain joins TRBV3-1 (or the pseudogene TRBV3-2) to TRBJ2-7; D is unclear. Germline CDR1 and CDR2: LGHDT and YNNKEL (reference sequence). The V end lost 5 bases, the J end lost 3 bases, and 8 bases lay between the germline ends. This CDR3 comprises 12 residues. DNA for the CDR3: TGTGCCAGCAGCTTATCGGGCTACGAGCAGTACTTC. Its translation: CASSLSGYEQYF.